The TCR beta chain under discussion was sequenced for a study of blood T cell repertoires in COVID-19. Method: immunoSEQ multiplex PCR; TCRdb's copy keeps in-frame clones and lacks some. Of approximately 200,000 clones listed, approximately 82% are singletons. The CDR3 contains 15 residues. The junction had 9 bases not matched to a gene; V was cut back by 5 bases and J by 6 bases. Per germline, CDR1 SGHTA and CDR2 FQGNSA. This chain joins TRBV7-2 and TRBJ2-1; 8 bases match TRBD2. Sequencing was done on a sample of peripheral blood. This TCR came from a human donor with acute or convalescent COVID-19. The donor label of this sample is uncertain. CDR3 amino acids: CASSRGALAANEQFF. CDR3 sequence (DNA): TGTGCCAGCAGCCGGGGGGCACTAGCGGCCAATGAGCAGTTCTTC.